These 25 T cell receptor beta chains were sequenced from one sample in a study of blood T cell repertoires in COVID-19. The table came from immunoSEQ multiplex PCR; TCRdb's copy has only in-frame clones and leaves some out. Among 120,000 or so clones, roughly 84% were seen once, and the ten largest hold 0.95% to 1.5%. The sequencing sample was made of peripheral blood. Source of these receptors: a woman aged 80 or over with acute or convalescent COVID-19.

This clone was seen a handful of times. The V gene is TRBV29-1, the J gene TRBJ1-1; 9 bases are a match to TRBD1. The CDR3 extends over 14 amino acids. The V segment lost 7 bases and the J segment 4 bases; nucleotides outside the gene matches: 10. Germline CDR1 SQVTM, CDR2 ANQGSEA. The CDR3: CSARPRTGATEAFF. The CDR3 DNA reads TGCAGCGCCCGGCCCCGGACAGGGGCCACTGAAGCTTTCTTT.

The chain uses TRBV19 and TRBJ1-3, with 8 bases matching TRBD1. Germline CDR1 LNHDA, CDR2 SQIVND (reference sequence). Unmatched junction bases numbered 8, after V lost 5 bases and J lost 2 bases. The CDR3 sequence is 16 residues long. The CDR3 DNA follows: TGTGCCAGTAGTCGGGGACAGGCAGTCCCTGGAAACACCATATATTTT. This sequence encodes CASSRGQAVPGNTIYF.

The rearrangement joins TRBV25-1 to TRBJ2-7; D is possibly TRBD2 (5 bases). The CDR3 length is 14 residues. Deletions cut 3 bases from V and 2 bases from J, with 11 bases between. Per the germline V gene, CDR1 is MGHDK and CDR2 is SYGVNS. This CDR3 reads CASSEEDGAYEQYF. CDR3 DNA: TGTGCCAGCAGTGAGGAGGATGGAGCCTACGAGCAGTACTTC.

On this clone: At one boundary the junction diverges from the germline segment, which might be a read error. The CDR3: CAGSLSSGRSDEQFF. In DNA form, the CDR3 reads TGTGCCGGCAGCTTATCTAGCGGGAGGTCGGATGAGCAGTTCTTC. V usage is TRBV7-6 and J usage is TRBJ2-1; TRBD2 aligns across 11 bases. In germline, CDR1 is SGHVS, CDR2 FNYEAQ. The CDR3 runs 15 residues. Using reference TRBV7-6 and TRBJ2-1 for the parts outside the CDR3, the full variable domain is GAGVSQSPRYKVTKRGQDVALRCDPISGHVSLYWYRQALGQGPEFLTYFNYEAQQDKSGLPNDRFSAERPEGSISTLTIQRTEQRDSAMYRCAGSLSSGRSDEQFFGPGTRLTVL.

V usage is TRBV6-5 and J usage is TRBJ1-5; perhaps TRBD1 as D (6 bases). V lost 7 bases to trimming and J lost 3 bases, with 13 bases between them. Germline V gene data show CDR1 as MNHEY and CDR2 as SVGAGI. The length of the CDR3 is 14 residues. The CDR3, as DNA: TGTGCCAGCACCCCGACAGGACCCAATCAGCCCCAGCATTTT. Translated: CASTPTGPNQPQHF.

The chain employs TRBV6-4 and TRBJ2-1; TRBD2 aligns across 8 bases. The length of the CDR3 is 15 residues. CDR1 is MRHNA and CDR2 is SNTAGT in the germline V gene. J lost 8 bases, V lost 5 bases, and 11 bases had no gene match. DNA for the CDR3: TGTGCCAGCAGTCAACTCGGGGGGGCCCGGGATGAGCAGTTCTTC. Translated: CASSQLGGARDEQFF.

The sample holds one count of this clone. CDR3 sequence: CASSLKGGGTYEQYF. DNA for the CDR3: TGTGCCAGCAGTTTAAAAGGCGGGGGTACCTACGAGCAGTACTTC. This chain uses TRBV27 with TRBJ2-7; 7 bases match TRBD2. In germline, CDR1 is MNHEY, CDR2 SMNVEV (reference sequence). V trimming: 2 bases; J trimming: 2 bases; junction bases outside the gene matches: 6. This CDR3 spans 15 amino acids.

The chain joins TRBV19 to TRBJ1-5; no definite D call. With 7 bases removed from V and 7 bases from J, the gap between germline ends came to 14 bases. The germline CDR1 and CDR2 sequences are LNHDA and SQIVND (reference sequence). The CDR3 is 13 amino acids. CDR3 DNA sequence: TGTGCCAGTAATCCGTTTCCTTCCCAGCCCCAGCATTTT. Translating gives CASNPFPSQPQHF.

The rearrangement joins TRBV7-9 to TRBJ1-1; D call uncertain. This CDR3 is built from 13 residues. V dropped 10 bases and J dropped 1 base, with 13 bases sitting between them. CDR1 and CDR2 from the germline V gene are SEHNR and FQNEAQ (reference sequence). The CDR3 DNA is TGTGCCACAAGCGGACGGCAGAACACTGAAGCTTTCTTT. Protein sequence: CATSGRQNTEAFF. Supplemented by reference TRBV7-9 and TRBJ1-1, the full variable domain reads DTGVSQNPRHKITKRGQNVTFRCDPISEHNRLYWYRQTLGQGPEFLTYFQNEAQLEKSRLLSDRFSAERPKGSFSTLEIQRTEQGDSAMYLCATSGRQNTEAFFGQGTRLTVV.

The chain links TRBV2 to TRBJ1-5; no definite D call. The germline V gene encodes CDR1 SNHLY and CDR2 FYNNEI. This CDR3 is 12 amino acids long. V dropped 3 bases and J dropped 6 bases, with 6 bases sitting between them. CDR3 nucleotides: TGTGCCAGCAGTGATAGCGGTCAGCCCCAGCATTTT. It is translated as CASSDSGQPQHF.

The chain employs TRBV10-3 and TRBJ2-3; D is perhaps TRBD2 (6 bases). Deletions cut 10 bases from V and 4 bases from J, with 18 bases between. The CDR3 is 14 amino acids. The V gene's germline CDR1 is ENHRY and CDR2 SYGVKD. The CDR3 DNA reads as TGTGCCACCACAAAGGGGCGGGGCGCAGATACGCAGTATTTT. It translates to CATTKGRGADTQYF.

This clone showed up just once. The rearrangement joins TRBV2 to TRBJ1-1; D is ambiguous. The CDR3 extends over 14 amino acids. From germline, CDR1 is SNHLY and CDR2 FYNNEI. V lost 4 bases and J lost 4, with 13 bases in between. CDR3 sequence: CASSAAGWATEAFF. Written as DNA, the CDR3 is TGTGCCAGCAGTGCGGCCGGCTGGGCCACTGAAGCTTTCTTT.

In its sample, this clone was seen a few times. Germline and junction disagree at one end, which may indicate a read error. The chain couples TRBV7-7 to TRBJ1-5; 7 positions agree with TRBD1. CDR1 and CDR2 from the germline V gene are SSHAT and FNYEAQ (reference sequence). The CDR3 is 18 residues long. The CDR3 DNA follows: TGTGCTAGCAGCAAATACGACAGGGCCCCTTATAGCAATCAGCCCCAGCATTTT. It specifies CASSKYDRAPYSNQPQHF.

The chain recombines TRBV6-5 with TRBJ2-3, with a possible D match to TRBD1 (6 bases). This CDR3 is built from 16 residues. Germline CDR1 MNHEY, CDR2 SVGAGI. The V end lost 0 bases, the J end lost 4 bases, and 14 bases lay between the germline ends. The CDR3 loop is CASSYSGRGFADTQYF. The CDR3 DNA is TGTGCCAGCAGTTACTCAGGCAGGGGATTCGCAGATACGCAGTATTTT.

This rearrangement joins TRBV7-8 to TRBJ1-1; possibly TRBD1 for D (5 bases). Germline-derived CDR1 and CDR2 are SGHVS and FQNEAQ. The CDR3 has 14 residues. V lost 5 bases, J lost 2 bases, and 12 bases lay in between. The CDR3 DNA reads as TGTGCCAGCAGCAAGACAGAGGCCAACACTGAAGCTTTCTTT. It translates to CASSKTEANTEAFF.

The table lists this clone with a count of one. The rearrangement joins TRBV18 to TRBJ1-6; a weak D match, TRBD1 (6 bases). The CDR3 has 14 amino acids. Germline CDR1 reads KGHSH; CDR2 reads LQKENI. V lost 0 bases and J 7 bases, leaving 7 bases between the germline ends. In DNA, the CDR3 is TGTGCCAGCTCACCACCGGGGGCCAATTCACCCCTCCACTTT. Its protein product is CASSPPGANSPLHF.

This clone was observed a few times. V and J are TRBV5-4 and TRBJ2-7; 9 positions match TRBD2. The CDR3 extends over 16 amino acids. Germline V lookup: CDR1 SGHNT, CDR2 YYREEE (reference sequence). V trimming: 3 bases; J trimming: 2 bases; junction bases outside the gene matches: 9. The CDR3 spells CASSSVSGSLTYEQYF. Here the CDR3 DNA reads TGTGCCAGCAGCTCCGTTAGCGGGAGTCTTACCTACGAGCAGTACTTC. Filled out from reference TRBV5-4 and TRBJ2-7, the complete variable domain reads ETGVTQSPTHLIKTRGQQVTLRCSSQSGHNTVSWYQQALGQGPQFIFQYYREEENGRGNFPPRFSGLQFPNYSSELNVNALELDDSALYLCASSSVSGSLTYEQYFGPGTRLTVT.

For this clone: The junction and the germline gene differ at one end; a read error may be behind it. Distinct nucleotide sequences in the sample also encode this CDR3. This chain links TRBV4-3 with TRBJ1-4; D is perhaps TRBD1 (6 bases). The germline V gene encodes CDR1 LGHNA and CDR2 YSLEER. The CDR3 contains 14 residues. CDR3 in amino acids: CASSPNTGTEKLFF. In DNA, the CDR3 is TGCGCCAGTAGCCCAAACACAGGGACGGAAAAACTGTTTTTT.

This chain connects TRBV19 to TRBJ1-1; D remains ambiguous. V was pared by 7 bases and J by 0 bases, with 6 bases between. The CDR3 extends over 12 amino acids. The germline gives CDR1 LNHDA, CDR2 SQIVND (reference sequence). The chain's CDR3 is CASKEVNTEAFF. CDR3 nucleotide sequence: TGTGCCAGTAAGGAGGTGAACACTGAAGCTTTCTTT.

This rearrangement joins TRBV19 to TRBJ2-2; 10 nucleotides agree with TRBD2. This CDR3 is 16 amino acids long. J lost 4 bases, V lost 7 bases, and 9 bases had no gene match. CDR1 LNHDA and CDR2 SQIVND come from the germline V gene (reference sequence). The CDR3 spells CASNSGGAKVTGELFF. In DNA form, the CDR3 reads TGTGCCAGTAACAGCGGGGGGGCTAAGGTCACCGGGGAGCTGTTTTTT.

This rearrangement joins TRBV10-3 to TRBJ2-3; 10 nucleotides match TRBD2. This CDR3 contains 14 residues. The germline V gene has CDR1 ENHRY and CDR2 SYGVKD. With V trimmed by 10 bases and J by 6 bases, 10 bases remained unmatched. The CDR3 protein is CATKLAGTGDTQYF. In nucleotides, the CDR3 is TGTGCCACCAAACTAGCGGGAACTGGCGATACGCAGTATTTT.

This chain connects TRBV4-2 to TRBJ2-2; 14 nucleotides align to TRBD2. The CDR3 extends over 16 amino acids. With 4 bases clipped from V and 8 bases from J, the junction kept 6 bases outside the gene matches. Looked up from germline, CDR1 is LGHNA and CDR2 is YNFKEQ. The CDR3 nucleotides are TGTGCCAGCAGCCTCGGACTAGCGGGGGGAAGGGGGGAGCTGTTTTTT. Protein sequence: CASSLGLAGGRGELFF.

This clone was seen only a few times. The rearrangement uses TRBV5-4 and TRBJ2-2; 8 nucleotides match TRBD1. The length of the CDR3 is 14 residues. Germline values: CDR1 SGHNT, CDR2 YYREEE (reference sequence). V lost 4 bases and J lost 2; bases outside the gene matches: 1. CDR3 amino acids: CASSPGGNTGELFF. The CDR3 DNA reads as TGTGCCAGCAGCCCAGGGGGCAACACCGGGGAGCTGTTTTTT.

This sequence joins TRBV5-1 and TRBJ2-6, with 9 positions matching TRBD1. Germline CDR1 SGHRS, CDR2 YFSETQ. The CDR3 sequence is 18 residues long. Germline trimming cut 4 bases from V and 0 bases from J; bases unmatched to any gene: 8. The CDR3 nucleotides read TGCGCCAGCAGCCCCAGGACAGGGGAGCCCTCTGGGGCCAACGTCCTGACTTTC. Amino acids: CASSPRTGEPSGANVLTF.

The chain couples TRBV7-6 to TRBJ2-7, with 7 bases that match TRBD1. This CDR3 has 14 residues. Germline CDR1 is SGHVS and CDR2 is FNYEAQ. The V and J ends lost 5 bases and 2 bases, in that order; junction bases with no gene match: 6. The CDR3 loop reads CASSPFQGAYEQYF. The CDR3, as DNA: TGTGCCAGCAGCCCATTCCAGGGGGCCTACGAGCAGTACTTC.